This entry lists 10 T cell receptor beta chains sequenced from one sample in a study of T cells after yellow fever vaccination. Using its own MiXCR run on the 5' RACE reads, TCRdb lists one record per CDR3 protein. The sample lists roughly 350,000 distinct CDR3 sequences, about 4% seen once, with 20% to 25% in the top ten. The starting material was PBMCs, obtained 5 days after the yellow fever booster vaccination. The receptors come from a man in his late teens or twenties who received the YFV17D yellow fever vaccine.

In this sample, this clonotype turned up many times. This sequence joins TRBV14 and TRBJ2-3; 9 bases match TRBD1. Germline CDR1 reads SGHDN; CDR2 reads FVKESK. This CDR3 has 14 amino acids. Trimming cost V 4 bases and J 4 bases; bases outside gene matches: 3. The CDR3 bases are TGTGCCAGCAGCCGGCGACAGGGGGCAGATACGCAGTATTTT. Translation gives CASSRRQGADTQYF.

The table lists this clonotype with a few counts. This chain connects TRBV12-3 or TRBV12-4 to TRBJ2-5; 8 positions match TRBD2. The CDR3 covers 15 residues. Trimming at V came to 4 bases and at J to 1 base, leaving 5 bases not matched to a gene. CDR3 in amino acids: CASSSERGSQETQYF. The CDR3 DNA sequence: TGTGCCAGCAGTTCAGAGCGGGGGTCCCAAGAGACCCAGTACTTC.

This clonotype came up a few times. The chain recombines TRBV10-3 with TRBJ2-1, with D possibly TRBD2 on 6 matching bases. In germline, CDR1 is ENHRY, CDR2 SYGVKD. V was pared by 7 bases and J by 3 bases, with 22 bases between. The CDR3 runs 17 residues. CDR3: CAITPRAARRDYNEQFF. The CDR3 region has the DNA TGTGCCATCACGCCGAGGGCAGCAAGGAGGGACTACAATGAGCAGTTCTTC.

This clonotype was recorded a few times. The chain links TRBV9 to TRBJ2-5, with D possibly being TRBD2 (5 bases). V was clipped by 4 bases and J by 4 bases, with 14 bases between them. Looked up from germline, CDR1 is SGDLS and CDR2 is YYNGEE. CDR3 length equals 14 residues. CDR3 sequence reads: CASSSSSDGETQYF. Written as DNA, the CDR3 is TGTGCCAGCAGCTCTAGCTCCGACGGAGAGACCCAGTACTTC.

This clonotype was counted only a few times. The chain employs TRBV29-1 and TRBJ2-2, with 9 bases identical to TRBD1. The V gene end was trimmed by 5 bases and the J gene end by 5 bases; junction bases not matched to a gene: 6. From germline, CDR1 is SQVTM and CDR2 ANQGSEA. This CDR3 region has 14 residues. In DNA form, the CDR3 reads TGCAGCGTTCAAACAGGGGGCGGAACCGGGGAGCTGTTTTTT. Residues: CSVQTGGGTGELFF.

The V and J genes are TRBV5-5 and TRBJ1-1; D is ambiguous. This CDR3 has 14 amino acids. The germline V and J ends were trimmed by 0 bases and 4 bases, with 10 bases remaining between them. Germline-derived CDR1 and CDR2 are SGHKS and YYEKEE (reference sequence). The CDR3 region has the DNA TGTGCCAGCAGCTTGGGAGAGTTTGGCACTGAAGCTTTCTTT. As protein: CASSLGEFGTEAFF. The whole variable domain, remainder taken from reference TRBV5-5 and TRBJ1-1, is DAGVTQSPTHLIKTRGQQVTLRCSPISGHKSVSWYQQVLGQGPQFIFQYYEKEERGRGNFPDRFSARQFPNYSSELNVNALLLGDSALYLCASSLGEFGTEAFFGQGTRLTVV.

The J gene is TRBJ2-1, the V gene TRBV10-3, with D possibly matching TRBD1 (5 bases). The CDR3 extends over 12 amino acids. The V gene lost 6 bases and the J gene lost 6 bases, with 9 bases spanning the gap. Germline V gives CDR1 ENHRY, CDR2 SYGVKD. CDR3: CAIRPDSNEQFF. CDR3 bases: TGTGCCATCAGACCCGACAGCAATGAGCAGTTCTTC.

Written as DNA, the CDR3 is TGTGCCAGCAGATCCGGCGAGGGGGTGAACACTGAAGCTTTCTTT. It codes for CASRSGEGVNTEAFF. This rearrangement joins TRBV5-4 to TRBJ1-1; perhaps TRBD1 as D (6 bases). The V and J ends lost 5 bases and 0 bases respectively, with 14 bases between them. This CDR3 is built from 15 residues. Germline assignment: CDR1 SGHNT and CDR2 YYREEE (reference sequence).

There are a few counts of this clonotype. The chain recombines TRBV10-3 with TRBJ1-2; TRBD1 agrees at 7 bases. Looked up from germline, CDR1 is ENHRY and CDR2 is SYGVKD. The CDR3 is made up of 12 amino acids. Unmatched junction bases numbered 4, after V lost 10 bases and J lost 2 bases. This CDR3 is CATTGQNYGYTF. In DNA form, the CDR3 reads TGTGCCACCACGGGACAGAACTATGGCTACACCTTC.

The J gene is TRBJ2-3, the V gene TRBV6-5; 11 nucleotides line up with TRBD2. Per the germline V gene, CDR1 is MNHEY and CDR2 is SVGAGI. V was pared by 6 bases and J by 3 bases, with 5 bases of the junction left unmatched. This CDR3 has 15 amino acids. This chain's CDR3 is CASSNLAGGTDTQYF. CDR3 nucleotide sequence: TGTGCCAGCAGCAACCTAGCGGGGGGAACAGATACGCAGTATTTT.